This TCR beta chain appears in the sequencing data of a study of OX40 agonist ivuxolimab in advanced cancers. Comments on this clone: Its matching antigen is unknown.

The V gene's germline CDR1 is MDHEN and CDR2 SYDVKM. The V gene lost 7 bases and the J gene lost 4 bases, with 16 bases spanning the gap. The CDR3 contains 14 residues. Overall study findings and caveats: Averaging showed that CD8+ T cells had more expanded clones than CD4+ did.

Method: immunoSEQ multiplex PCR; TCRdb's copy keeps in-frame clones and lacks some. The table has roughly 75,000 clones, about nine tenths seen once. The rearrangement joins TRBV28 to TRBJ1-1; D is possibly TRBD1 (5 bases). This receptor was obtained from an adult with an advanced solid tumor such as melanoma, head and neck, liver or kidney cancer. Sequences were derived from CD4+ or CD8+ T cells sorted from blood, sampled in a trial of the OX40 agonist ivuxolimab. The CDR3 region has the DNA TGTGCCAGCAACACTGGGGCGCTGGGCACTGAAGCTTTCTTT. Translation: CASNTGALGTEAFF. The variable domain in full, completed from reference TRBV28 and TRBJ1-1, reads DVKVTQSSRYLVKRTGEKVFLECVQDMDHENMFWYRQDPGLGLRLIYFSYDVKMKEKGDIPEGYSVSREKKERFSLILESASTNQTSMYLCASNTGALGTEAFFGQGTRLTVV.